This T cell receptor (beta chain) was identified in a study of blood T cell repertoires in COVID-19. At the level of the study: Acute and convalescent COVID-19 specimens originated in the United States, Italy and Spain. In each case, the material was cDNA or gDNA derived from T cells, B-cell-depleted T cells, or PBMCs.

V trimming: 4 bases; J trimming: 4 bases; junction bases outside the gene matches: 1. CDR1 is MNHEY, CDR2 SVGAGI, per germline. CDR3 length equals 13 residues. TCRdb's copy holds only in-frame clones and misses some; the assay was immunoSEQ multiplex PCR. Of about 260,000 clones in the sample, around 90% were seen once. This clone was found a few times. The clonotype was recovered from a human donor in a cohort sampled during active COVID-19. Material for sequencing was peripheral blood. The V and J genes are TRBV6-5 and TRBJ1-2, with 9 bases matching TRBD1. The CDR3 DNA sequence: TGTGCCAGCAGTTTGACAGGGGGCTATGGCTACACCTTC. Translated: CASSLTGGYGYTF.